This T cell receptor (beta chain) emerged from a study of blood T cell repertoires in COVID-19. Some clones are missing from TCRdb's copy, which holds only in-frame ones; the method was immunoSEQ multiplex PCR. Of approximately 250,000 clones in the sample, less than 90% were seen once. J gave up 2 bases and V 6 bases, and 9 bases lay outside the gene matches. The germline CDR1 and CDR2 sequences are SEHNR and FQNEAQ (reference sequence). The length of the CDR3 is 15 residues. Sequencing was performed on peripheral blood. This TCR came from a woman between 70 and 85 years old with COVID-19, enrolled during active disease. The chain joins TRBV7-9 to TRBJ2-5; 7 bases agree with TRBD2. CDR3 bases: TGTGCCAGCAGACCGACTAGCCCCTTACAAGAGACCCAGTACTTC. Its translation: CASRPTSPLQETQYF.